What follows are 2 T cell receptor beta chains derived from one specimen sequenced in a study of PD-L1 blockade in urothelial cancer. Regarding time point: pretreatment peripheral blood. Repertoires were generated with immunoSEQ multiplex PCR, while TCRdb's copy carries only in-frame clones and drops some. The sample carries 70,000 to 75,000 clones, around 83% recorded once. Sequences were derived from PBMCs, sampled around atezolizumab (anti-PD-L1) treatment. The receptor set was obtained from a woman in her seventies with urothelial cancer.

The chain links TRBV5-1 to TRBJ2-2, with 16 bases matching TRBD2. This CDR3 contains 20 residues. The V gene end was trimmed by 4 bases and the J gene end by 6 bases; junction bases not matched to a gene: 15. Germline CDR1 is SGHRS and CDR2 is YFSETQ. CDR3 bases: TGCGCCAGCAGCCGCGCGCCCGGGACTAGCGGGAGGGCCGTCGCCGGGGAGCTGTTTTTT. It codes for CASSRAPGTSGRAVAGELFF. The entire variable domain, with the rest obtained from reference TRBV5-1 and TRBJ2-2, is as follows: KAGVTQTPRYLIKTRGQQVTLSCSPISGHRSVSWYQQTPGQGLQFLFEYFSETQRNKGNFPGRFSGRQFSNSRSEMNVSTLELGDSALYLCASSRAPGTSGRAVAGELFFGEGSRLTVL.

DNA for the CDR3: TGTGCCAGCAGTGTAGCCGGGACTAGCGGGGCCCGTCCTTACTTC. Its translation: CASSVAGTSGARPYF. The V gene is TRBV2, the J gene TRBJ2-7; 13 nucleotides agree with TRBD2. The trim removed 4 bases at V and 13 bases at J, leaving 13 bases unmatched. CDR1 and CDR2 (germline): SNHLY, FYNNEI. CDR3 length: 15 amino acids.